These 6 T cell receptor beta chains share one sample of origin, sequenced in a study of CD8 T cells in ankylosing spondylitis (dated by TCRdb to 2017 to 2019). Library preparation was by 5' RACE. Sequencing relied on an Illumina HiSeq 2500. TCRdb reanalyzed the raw reads on its own, using fastp at Q25 for trimming and MiXCR for clone calling, and kept in-frame beta chains. Merged by CDR3 protein, the rows form single entries marked with the most common genes and DNA. Present in this sample are some 240,000 distinct CDR3 sequences, about 18% of which were seen just once. Less than 35% of the sample rests with the top ten. Input material: blood, either unsorted or a sorted T cell fraction (not recorded which). Receptors originate from a male donor with ankylosing spondylitis or in good health (not recorded which).

This chain links TRBV7-8 with TRBJ2-1, with D perhaps assigned TRBD1 or TRBD2 (5 bases each). V gave up 5 bases and J gave up 2 bases, with 16 bases separating them. The CDR3 runs 16 residues. Germline V gene lookup returns CDR1 SGHVS and CDR2 FQNEAQ. The CDR3 DNA sequence: TGTGCCAGCAGCGGACACCGGGAAAGGCCCTACAATGAGCAGTTCTTC. Residues: CASSGHRERPYNEQFF. The entire variable domain, with the rest obtained from reference TRBV7-8 and TRBJ2-1, is as follows: GAGVSQSPRYKVAKRGQDVALRCDPISGHVSLFWYQQALGQGPEFLTYFQNEAQLDKSGLPSDRFFAERPEGSVSTLKIQRTQQEDSAVYLCASSGHRERPYNEQFFGPGTRLTVL.

The table lists this clonotype with many counts. The chain links TRBV9 to TRBJ2-7, with unresolved D. V was pared by 0 bases and J by 2 bases, with 6 bases between. Germline CDR1 is SGDLS and CDR2 is YYNGEE. The CDR3 sequence is 13 residues long. CDR3 sequence: CASSVGGTYEQYF. The CDR3 bases are TGTGCCAGCAGCGTAGGCGGAACCTACGAGCAGTACTTC.

This chain links TRBV12-3 or TRBV12-4 with TRBJ2-4; D gene ambiguous. The CDR3 runs 14 residues. Trimming shortened V by 8 bases and J by 2 bases, and 13 bases separated the two germline ends. Here the CDR3 reads CASGPRFSKNIQYF. The CDR3 DNA sequence: TGTGCCAGCGGCCCCAGGTTTTCCAAAAACATTCAGTACTTC.

The V call is TRBV7-9, the J call TRBJ2-7; 7 nucleotides match TRBD1. With V trimmed by 5 bases and J by 3 bases, 7 bases remained unmatched. The CDR3 consists of 14 residues. The germline gives CDR1 SEHNR, CDR2 FQNEAQ (reference sequence). The CDR3 DNA reads TGTGCCAGCAGCCATAGGGACAGAGACTACGAGCAGTACTTC. It specifies CASSHRDRDYEQYF.

The chain is built from TRBV6-1 and TRBJ2-2; the match to TRBD1 covers 8 bases. J lost 7 bases, V lost 5 bases, and 18 bases had no gene match. Germline-derived CDR1 and CDR2 are MNHNS and SASEGT. The CDR3 runs 18 residues. This CDR3 is CASSPYYTTGAVGGELFF. As DNA, the CDR3 is TGTGCCAGCAGTCCCTATTATACGACAGGGGCCGTCGGCGGGGAGCTGTTTTTT.

In this sample, this clonotype turned up a few times. The genes are TRBV29-1 and TRBJ1-5; TRBD1 matches 7 bases. Trimming at V came to 7 bases and at J to 2 bases, leaving 2 bases not matched to a gene. Germline V lookup: CDR1 SQVTM, CDR2 ANQGSEA. The CDR3 totals 12 residues. The CDR3 DNA follows: TGCAGCGCCGGACAGGGCAATCAGCCCCAGCATTTT. This gives the protein CSAGQGNQPQHF.